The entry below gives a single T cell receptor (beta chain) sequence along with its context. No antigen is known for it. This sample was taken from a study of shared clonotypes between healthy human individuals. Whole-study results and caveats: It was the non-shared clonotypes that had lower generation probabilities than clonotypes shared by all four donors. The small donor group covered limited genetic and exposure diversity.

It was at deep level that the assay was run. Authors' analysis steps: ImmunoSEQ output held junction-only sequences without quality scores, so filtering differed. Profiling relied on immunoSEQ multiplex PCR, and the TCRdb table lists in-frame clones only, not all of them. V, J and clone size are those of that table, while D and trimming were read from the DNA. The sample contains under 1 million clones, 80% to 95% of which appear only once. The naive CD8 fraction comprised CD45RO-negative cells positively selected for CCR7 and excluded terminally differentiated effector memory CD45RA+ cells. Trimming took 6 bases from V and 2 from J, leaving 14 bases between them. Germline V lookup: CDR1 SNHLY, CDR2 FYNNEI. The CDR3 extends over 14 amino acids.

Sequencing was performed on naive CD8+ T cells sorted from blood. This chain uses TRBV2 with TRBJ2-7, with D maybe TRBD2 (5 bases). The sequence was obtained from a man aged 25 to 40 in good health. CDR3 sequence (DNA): TGTGCCAGCAGCCTCGGACTGGCCCCCTACGAGCAGTACTTC. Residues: CASSLGLAPYEQYF.